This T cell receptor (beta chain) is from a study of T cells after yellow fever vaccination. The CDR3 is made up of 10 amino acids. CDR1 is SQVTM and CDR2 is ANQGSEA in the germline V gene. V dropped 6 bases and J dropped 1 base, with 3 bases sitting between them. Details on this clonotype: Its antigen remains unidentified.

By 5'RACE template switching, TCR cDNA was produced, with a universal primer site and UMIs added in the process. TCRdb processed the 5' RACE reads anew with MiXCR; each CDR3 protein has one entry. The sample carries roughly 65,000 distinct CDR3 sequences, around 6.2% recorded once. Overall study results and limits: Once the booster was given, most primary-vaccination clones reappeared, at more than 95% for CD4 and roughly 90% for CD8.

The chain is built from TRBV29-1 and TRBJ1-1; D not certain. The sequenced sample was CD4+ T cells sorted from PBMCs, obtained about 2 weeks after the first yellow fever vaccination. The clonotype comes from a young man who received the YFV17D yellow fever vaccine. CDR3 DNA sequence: TGCAGCGTGACGAACACTGAAGCTTTCTTT. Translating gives CSVTNTEAFF.